The 14 T cell receptor beta chains below all came from one sample that was sequenced in a study of shared clonotypes between healthy human individuals. TCRdb's copy holds only in-frame clones and misses some; the assay was immunoSEQ multiplex PCR. This sample has 2 million to 2.5 million clones, with 93% found just once. The source material was naive CD4+ T cells from PBMCs. Subset of the sample: CD45RA+ positively selected. The receptor source for this set is a man younger than 35 in good health. Some clones in this sample may be carry-over from other donors' samples.

The chain is built from TRBV30 and TRBJ2-4, with TRBD2 as a possible D gene (6 bases). Trimming took off 5 bases at V and 14 bases at J, with 19 bases between the two ends. The CDR3 covers 12 residues. Germline assignment: CDR1 GTSNPN and CDR2 SVGIG (reference sequence). The CDR3 region has the DNA TGTGCCTGGGGAAACCAAGGGACTCCGGAGTACTTC. It encodes CAWGNQGTPEYF.

This chain joins TRBV29-1 and TRBJ2-3; D perhaps matches TRBD2 (7 bases). The germline V gene encodes CDR1 SQVTM and CDR2 ANQGSEA. CDR3 length: 17 residues. CDR3 amino acids: CSVRGSSGEGGTDTQYF. The CDR3 region has the DNA TGCAGTGTCAGGGGATCGTCAGGGGAGGGGGGCACAGATACGCAGTATTTT.

The chain has TRBV9 and TRBJ1-3; no clear D. V shed 0 bases and J shed 2 bases, with 9 bases lying between them. The germline V gene encodes CDR1 SGDLS and CDR2 YYNGEE. The CDR3 totals 15 residues. CDR3 protein: CASSVESAAGNTIYF. The CDR3 DNA reads as TGTGCCAGCAGCGTAGAGAGCGCAGCTGGAAACACCATATATTTT.

V usage is TRBV29-1 and J usage is TRBJ2-7, with a weak D call TRBD1 (5 bases). This CDR3 spans 12 amino acids. CDR1 SQVTM and CDR2 ANQGSEA come from the germline V gene. V was clipped by 2 bases and J by 4 bases, with 9 bases between them. This CDR3 reads CSVEFQGYEQYF. The CDR3 coding sequence is TGCAGCGTTGAATTTCAGGGATACGAGCAGTACTTC.

Worth noting for this clone: Different DNA sequences within this sample yield the same CDR3. The rearrangement joins TRBV6-5 to TRBJ1-1; D ambiguous. This CDR3 comprises 13 residues. Deletions cut 4 bases from V and 1 base from J, with 7 bases between. Germline V gene sequence: CDR1 MNHEY, CDR2 SVGAGI. DNA of the CDR3: TGTGCCAGCAGTTCCCCGGGGAACACTGAAGCTTTCTTT. This gives the protein CASSSPGNTEAFF.

This chain connects TRBV5-4 to TRBJ1-1, with D tentatively TRBD1 (6 bases). V lost 0 bases, J lost 1 base, and 16 bases lay in between. The CDR3 consists of 17 residues. CDR1 and CDR2 from the germline V gene are SGHNT and YYREEE (reference sequence). The CDR3 sequence: CASSLGIRTATNTEAFF. The CDR3 nucleotides read TGTGCCAGCAGCTTGGGCATCAGGACAGCAACGAACACTGAAGCTTTCTTT. The full variable domain, its missing parts supplied by reference TRBV5-4 and TRBJ1-1, is ETGVTQSPTHLIKTRGQQVTLRCSSQSGHNTVSWYQQALGQGPQFIFQYYREEENGRGNFPPRFSGLQFPNYSSELNVNALELDDSALYLCASSLGIRTATNTEAFFGQGTRLTVV.

A remark on this clone: The sample has other DNA sequences that encode this CDR3 too. The CDR3: CASSGTVYEQYF. CDR3 bases: TGTGCCAGCAGTGGGACGGTCTACGAGCAGTACTTC. The chain couples TRBV6-1 to TRBJ2-7; the D is unclear. V was pared by 4 bases and J by 3 bases, with 7 bases between. Germline V gives CDR1 MNHNS, CDR2 SASEGT. CDR3 size: 12 residues.

The chain carries TRBV28 and TRBJ2-2, with D possibly TRBD1 on 6 matching bases. The CDR3 runs to 17 residues. The V end lost 5 bases, the J end lost 7 bases, and 23 bases lay between the germline ends. Germline-derived CDR1 and CDR2 are MDHEN and SYDVKM. CDR3 DNA: TGTGCCAGCAGTGTAGAGACGGGACAATCAAGGAGCGGGGAGCTGTTTTTT. Protein product: CASSVETGQSRSGELFF.

On this clone: In the same sample, other DNA sequences code for this CDR3. V gene TRBV5-1 combines with J gene TRBJ2-5, with 10 bases that match TRBD1. The CDR3 contains 15 residues. In germline, CDR1 is SGHRS, CDR2 YFSETQ. V shed 4 bases, J shed 0 bases, and the junction held 3 bases outside the gene matches. CDR3 bases: TGCGCCAGCAGCACGGGACAGGGGTACCAAGAGACCCAGTACTTC. Protein product: CASSTGQGYQETQYF.

This chain joins TRBV28 and TRBJ1-2; the match to TRBD1 covers 7 bases. CDR1 is MDHEN, CDR2 SYDVKM, per germline. The ends lost 1 base at V and 8 bases at J; junction bases unmatched: 7. There are 14 residues in the CDR3. The DNA of the CDR3 is TGTGCCAGCAGTTTATCGGTGACAGGGAAGGGCTACACCTTC. Translating gives CASSLSVTGKGYTF.

The chain recombines TRBV10-3 with TRBJ1-5; D is uncertain. The CDR3 sequence is 14 residues long. Germline V gene data show CDR1 as ENHRY and CDR2 as SYGVKD. Trimming took off 2 bases at V and 6 bases at J, with 11 bases between the two ends. CDR3 sequence reads: CAISEVGVAQPQHF. The CDR3 region has the DNA TGTGCCATCAGTGAGGTCGGGGTTGCTCAGCCCCAGCATTTT.

This clone has a handful of counts. The chain is built from TRBV6-5 and TRBJ1-1; D might be TRBD1 (6 bases). V gave up 7 bases and J gave up 4 bases, with 13 bases separating them. The germline V gene has CDR1 MNHEY and CDR2 SVGAGI. This CDR3 is 13 amino acids long. CDR3: CASTRGGSTEAFF. In nucleotides, the CDR3 is TGTGCCAGCACGAGGGGGGGGAGCACTGAAGCTTTCTTT.

The gene calls are TRBV28 and TRBJ2-7, with D possibly matching TRBD2 (6 bases). The CDR3 has 11 residues. V shed 10 bases and J shed 11 bases, with 18 bases lying between them. CDR1 is MDHEN and CDR2 is SYDVKM in the germline V gene. CDR3 sequence: CATRMKREEYF. CDR3 nucleotide sequence: TGTGCCACCCGGATGAAGAGGGAGGAGTACTTC.

V and J are TRBV27 and TRBJ2-3; D perhaps matches TRBD1 (7 bases). The germline V and J ends were trimmed by 2 bases and 4 bases, with 25 bases remaining between them. This CDR3 is 19 amino acids long. Germline CDR1 is MNHEY and CDR2 is SMNVEV (reference sequence). The CDR3 bases are TGTGCCAGCAGTTTAGAAGGGGGCAAGAGGAAAGTAGCGGCAGATACGCAGTATTTT. Residues: CASSLEGGKRKVAADTQYF.